Following are 22 T cell receptor beta chains from one sample sequenced in a study of cytomegalovirus exposure and HLA in healthy donors. PCR primers comprised 60 Vbeta and 13 Jbeta primers. Clones were read by immunoSEQ multiplex PCR, and TCRdb kept only the in-frame ones, dropping some. The sample has 210,000 or so clones, around 80% seen once. The sequenced material came from PBMCs. All receptors come from a man between 18 and 29 years old in good health and CMV-seronegative.

The chain uses TRBV7-9 and TRBJ2-2; tentatively, D is TRBD1 (6 bases). This CDR3 is built from 14 residues. The ends were cut back, 6 bases at V and 3 bases at J, with 11 bases in the middle. Germline V gives CDR1 SEHNR, CDR2 FQNEAQ (reference sequence). The CDR3 sequence is CASRRGTYTGELFF. For the CDR3, the DNA is TGTGCCAGCAGAAGGGGGACCTACACCGGGGAGCTGTTTTTT.

The chain recombines TRBV5-1 with TRBJ1-4; TRBD1 aligns across 8 bases. V was pared by 4 bases and J by 6 bases, with 8 bases of the junction left unmatched. This CDR3 is 15 amino acids long. Germline V gene sequence: CDR1 SGHRS, CDR2 YFSETQ. CDR3 bases: TGCGCCAGCAGCCCCGGACAGGGCCAGGATGAAAAACTGTTTTTT. It codes for CASSPGQGQDEKLFF.

About this clone itself: Mismatch with germline at one junction end may stem from a read error. The chain links TRBV7-9 to TRBJ2-1, with D possibly TRBD2 on 5 matching bases. The CDR3 loop spans 18 amino acids. Germline V gives CDR1 SEHNR, CDR2 FQNEAQ (reference sequence). The CDR3 DNA reads TGTTCCAGCAGCTTACGCGGGCCAGCAGTGAGCTCCTACAATGAGCAGTTCTTC. Its translation is CSSSLRGPAVSSYNEQFF.

The rearrangement joins TRBV18 to TRBJ2-7; D may be TRBD2 (6 bases). The V end lost 2 bases, the J end lost 4 bases, and 12 bases lay between the germline ends. The germline gives CDR1 KGHSH, CDR2 LQKENI. This CDR3 spans 14 amino acids. CDR3 sequence: CASSPGTFSYEQYF. The CDR3 nucleotides read TGTGCCAGCTCACCAGGGACTTTCAGTTACGAGCAGTACTTC.

This chain uses TRBV5-1 with TRBJ2-1; D perhaps matches TRBD2 (5 bases). This CDR3 is built from 17 residues. Deletions cut 0 bases from V and 8 bases from J, with 21 bases between. Germline CDR1 and CDR2: SGHRS and YFSETQ. The CDR3: CASSLAFTGTMMDEQFF. The CDR3 DNA reads as TGCGCCAGCAGCTTGGCCTTTACGGGAACCATGATGGATGAGCAGTTCTTC.

This chain connects TRBV7-3 to TRBJ2-1; 9 bases are a match to TRBD2. The germline V gene has CDR1 SGHTA and CDR2 FQGTGA. The CDR3 is 16 amino acids. V trimming: 0 bases; J trimming: 0 bases; junction bases outside the gene matches: 0. The CDR3 reads CASSLTTSGSYNEQFF. The CDR3 DNA follows: TGTGCCAGCAGCTTAACGACTAGCGGCTCCTACAATGAGCAGTTCTTC.

This clone was counted between two and nine times. This chain uses TRBV7-9 with TRBJ2-1, with 9 bases fitting TRBD2. This CDR3 is built from 15 residues. With V trimmed by 6 bases and J by 5 bases, 8 bases remained unmatched. The germline V gene encodes CDR1 SEHNR and CDR2 FQNEAQ (reference sequence). The CDR3 protein is CASSKTSGYHNEQFF. The DNA for the CDR3 is TGTGCCAGCAGTAAGACTAGCGGATACCACAATGAGCAGTTCTTC.

The chain recombines TRBV30 with TRBJ2-1; 9 nucleotides agree with TRBD2. The germline CDR1 and CDR2 sequences are GTSNPN and SVGIG (reference sequence). The CDR3 consists of 17 residues. V gave up 0 bases and J gave up 3 bases; unmatched junction bases: 9. CDR3 nucleotide sequence: TGTGCCTGGAGTGTGAATCGGGCGGGAGGGAGCTACAATGAGCAGTTCTTC. This translates into CAWSVNRAGGSYNEQFF.

The J gene is TRBJ2-3, the V gene TRBV2; maybe TRBD2 (6 bases). Germline-derived CDR1 and CDR2 are SNHLY and FYNNEI. The V gene lost 4 bases and the J gene lost 3 bases, with 11 bases spanning the gap. The CDR3 length is 14 residues. CDR3 residues: CASSGSAGTDTQYF. In DNA, the CDR3 is TGTGCCAGCAGTGGTAGCGCGGGAACAGATACGCAGTATTTT.

The chain recombines TRBV21-1 with TRBJ2-1; the listed D gene, TRBD2, was not tested against the DNA. TRBV21-1 is reported as a pseudogene. CDR3 size: 16 residues. This chain's CDR3 is CASSACFIAGPNEQFF. Here the CDR3 DNA reads TGTGCCAGCAGCGCCTGCTTTATAGCGGGACCCAATGAGCAGTTCTTC.

This clone was seen a few times. The genes are TRBV6-5 and TRBJ1-2, with TRBD1 identical over 7 bases. This CDR3 is built from 14 residues. With 0 bases clipped from V and 8 bases from J, the junction kept 6 bases outside the gene matches. The V gene's germline CDR1 is MNHEY and CDR2 SVGAGI. CDR3 loop: CASSYSQQGKGYTF. The CDR3 DNA follows: TGTGCCAGCAGTTACTCCCAACAGGGGAAAGGCTACACCTTC.

This clone was picked up a small number of times. This chain joins TRBV15 and TRBJ2-3, with TRBD2 matching 10 bases. Germline CDR1 reads LNHNV; CDR2 reads YYDKDF (reference sequence). This CDR3 region has 17 residues. J was trimmed by 1 base and V by 0 bases; bases with no gene match: 4. The CDR3 DNA sequence: TGTGCCACCAGCAGAGAGCCAGCGGGGGGGGGCACAGATACGCAGTATTTT. Its translation is CATSREPAGGGTDTQYF.

The gene calls are TRBV9 and TRBJ2-5, with 10 bases that match TRBD1. From germline, CDR1 is SGDLS and CDR2 YYNGEE. This CDR3 comprises 14 residues. The J segment lost 4 bases and the V segment lost 4 bases, leaving 4 bases of the junction unmatched. CDR3 amino acids: CASSLTGGPETQYF. CDR3 sequence (DNA): TGTGCCAGCAGCTTGACAGGGGGCCCAGAGACCCAGTACTTC.

The genes are TRBV13 and TRBJ2-5; 8 bases fit TRBD1. This CDR3 comprises 16 residues. Trimming at V came to 5 bases and at J to 1 base, leaving 9 bases not matched to a gene. Germline CDR1 PRHDT, CDR2 FYEKMQ (reference sequence). CDR3 bases: TGTGCCAGCAGCCCGCAGGGGGCGAGCAGCCAAGAGACCCAGTACTTC. This sequence encodes CASSPQGASSQETQYF.

This clone was observed a few times. This specimen includes other DNA sequences encoding the same CDR3. The chain has TRBV7-6 and TRBJ2-2, with D unclear. The V and J ends lost 6 bases and 1 base respectively, with 12 bases between them. CDR3 length equals 15 residues. Germline V gives CDR1 SGHVS, CDR2 FNYEAQ. This CDR3 is CASSRRSGNTGELFF. CDR3 nucleotides: TGTGCCAGCAGTCGCCGTTCAGGGAACACCGGGGAGCTGTTTTTT.

This clone appeared a few times. This rearrangement joins TRBV30 to TRBJ1-2, with D tentatively TRBD1 (5 bases). Trimming cost V 0 bases and J 4 bases, with 9 bases left between them. The CDR3 totals 13 residues. CDR1 and CDR2 (germline): GTSNPN, SVGIG (reference sequence). Here the CDR3 DNA reads TGTGCCTGGAGTGTGTCAGGGTTCTATGGCTACACCTTC. Its translation: CAWSVSGFYGYTF.

The rearrangement links TRBV2 to TRBJ1-2, with 7 nucleotides matching TRBD1. Trimming cost V 6 bases and J 2 bases; bases outside gene matches: 6. Per germline, CDR1 SNHLY and CDR2 FYNNEI. This CDR3 is 14 amino acids long. The CDR3 protein is CASRPGQANYGYTF. CDR3 coding DNA: TGTGCCAGCAGACCCGGACAGGCCAACTATGGCTACACCTTC. The full variable domain, rest sourced from reference TRBV2 and TRBJ1-2, is EPEVTQTPSHQVTQMGQEVILRCVPISNHLYFYWYRQILGQKVEFLVSFYNNEISEKSEIFDDQFSVERPDGSNFTLKIRSTKLEDSAMYFCASRPGQANYGYTFGSGTRLTVV.

The chain combines TRBV5-1 with TRBJ2-7, with D possibly matching TRBD1 (6 bases). The V and J ends lost 2 bases and 0 bases respectively, with 18 bases between them. The CDR3 has 17 residues. Per germline, CDR1 SGHRS and CDR2 YFSETQ. The CDR3 region is CASSLLPTGTSSYEQYF. In DNA, the CDR3 is TGCGCCAGCAGCTTACTTCCGACAGGCACAAGCTCCTACGAGCAGTACTTC.

The count of this clone is one. The chain is built from TRBV7-2 and TRBJ1-5; maybe TRBD1 (6 bases). V lost 5 bases and J lost 5, with 13 bases in between. This CDR3 comprises 14 residues. Germline CDR1 reads SGHTA; CDR2 reads FQGNSA. CDR3 in amino acids: CASSQGAGDQPQHF. The CDR3 DNA reads TGTGCCAGCAGCCAAGGGGCAGGGGATCAGCCCCAGCATTTT.

Points on this clone: Other DNA variants within this sample encode the same CDR3. DNA for the CDR3: TGCGCCAGCAGCTTGACTAGCGGAAGCTCCTACGAGCAGTACTTC. Protein product: CASSLTSGSSYEQYF. The V call is TRBV5-1, the J call TRBJ2-7; 8 positions match TRBD2. Germline CDR1 SGHRS, CDR2 YFSETQ. There are 15 residues in the CDR3. After removal of 1 base from V and 0 bases from J, the junction contained 3 bases not matched to a gene.

CDR3 protein: CASSFGTPNNEQFF. CDR3 nucleotide sequence: TGTGCCAGTAGTTTCGGGACTCCCAACAATGAGCAGTTCTTC. The chain links TRBV19 to TRBJ2-1; possibly TRBD2 for D (6 bases). Per the germline V gene, CDR1 is LNHDA and CDR2 is SQIVND (reference sequence). This CDR3 contains 14 residues. Trimming took off 5 bases at V and 5 bases at J, with 13 bases between the two ends.

V is TRBV19 and J is TRBJ2-1; TRBD2 matches at 10 bases. CDR3 length: 17 residues. Looked up from germline, CDR1 is LNHDA and CDR2 is SQIVND (reference sequence). Trimming took 0 bases from V and 5 from J; bases not matched to a gene: 7. The CDR3 loop reads CASSIDSGLAGDNEQFF. The CDR3 DNA sequence: TGTGCCAGTAGTATAGATAGTGGGCTAGCGGGGGACAATGAGCAGTTCTTC.